This TCR beta chain was documented in a study of T cell repertoires in cytomegalovirus infection. Germline V CDR1 and CDR2: SNHLY, FYNNEI. There are 13 residues in the CDR3. V shed 6 bases and J shed 1 base, with 9 bases lying between them. TCRdb reprocessed the reads with MiXCR, giving one entry per CDR3 protein. The table includes some 900,000 distinct CDR3 sequences, 30% to 35% detected once. The study, taken as a whole, reports: Adding up the frequency of public TCR beta families identified people who carried CMV plus the relevant HLA. Within the response measured ex vivo, HLA-C-restricted CMV-specific TCR beta clonotypes were dominant.

Turning to this clonotype: Its antigen is as yet unknown.

This receptor was identified in a human donor in good health (CMV status not recorded). Some clones in this sample may be carry-over from other donors' samples. The sample here was cultured CD8+ T cells from PBMCs, taken from culture after CMV antigen stimulation. The chain employs TRBV2 and TRBJ1-2; D is unclear. CDR3 DNA: TGTGCCAGCAGCCAATACATTAACTATGGCTACACCTTC. Its translation: CASSQYINYGYTF.